What follows is one TCR beta chain and its context. No cognate antigen has been identified for it. Base qualities are not recorded, but no much larger clone differs from it by a single base. The entry originates in a study of OX40 agonist ivuxolimab in advanced cancers. Regarding the research as a whole: The costimulatory receptor OX40 (CD134) was targeted by ivuxolimab, a fully human IgG2 agonistic monoclonal antibody. Intravenous ivuxolimab was administered to patients every 2 weeks at six dose levels: 0.01, 0.1, 0.3, 1.5, 3 and 10 mg/kg. Of the 50 to 55 patients in dose escalation, approximately 20 had hepatocellular carcinoma, approximately 15 had melanoma, 9 had renal cell carcinoma and 9 had head and neck cancer. The dose-escalation cohort was 82.7% male with a mean age of approximately 59 years, ranging from about 23 to 85. Prior anti-PD-1, anti-PD-L1 or anti-CTLA-4 therapy was permitted, and 40% of dose-escalation patients had received checkpoint inhibitors. Three dose-escalation patients achieved partial responses, one with hepatocellular carcinoma and two with cutaneous melanoma. Peripheral TCRbeta sequencing aimed to test whether ivuxolimab altered TCR sequence diversity and caused clonal T-cell expansion. The paper describes the monotherapy dose-escalation part (N of about 50 patients) of the phase I trial of ivuxolimab.

Results the study describes overall, beyond this receptor: In partial responders in the 0.1-3.0 mg/kg groups, normalized peripheral clonal expansion was found to be among the lowest, especially among CD8+ T cells. Low levels of normalized T-cell clonal expansion were also seen in some patients who did not respond. Clonal expansion of both CD4+ and CD8+ blood T cells was observed from baseline to week 6 at doses 0.1 to 3.0 mg/kg. After ivuxolimab, more expanded clones were found on average in CD8+ T cells than in CD4+ T cells. Which antigens the clonally expanded peripheral T cells were specific for was not determined.

The CDR3 has 16 amino acids, counting the end cysteine and phenylalanine. The kept DNA is CDR3 alone, 48 bases in frame from the first base. CDR1 and CDR2 are read off the germline V gene as SGHVS and FQNEAQ. V trim: 3 bases; J trim: 3 bases; unmatched bases: 7. The trial excluded patients who had a history of autoimmune disease or were on systemic immunosuppression. Peripheral blood for TCR sequencing was collected from all dose cohorts at baseline, on cycle 4 day 1, and on cycle 7 day 1. Samples came from an open-label, multicenter, first-in-human phase I dose-escalation trial of ivuxolimab. The trial enrolled adults with locally advanced or metastatic head and neck squamous cell, hepatocellular, melanoma or renal cell carcinoma. CD4+ and CD8+ T cells were sorted separately from peripheral blood before TCR sequencing. To sequence the TCRbeta CDR3 region, genomic DNA was isolated from the sorted cells. The immunoSEQ Assay was used to sequence the TCRbeta CDR3 regions. TCRdb limited this immuneACCESS table to in-frame rearrangements with V and J called. A share of clones is missing; checked studies link under half to unresolved V genes, and the rest is unexplained. This sample lists about 22,000 clones; over 75% were detected once. The leading ten clones occupy approximately 16% of the sample.

The chain is made from TRBV7-8 and TRBJ2-7; 11 bases in between match TRBD2. This sample comprised CD4+ or CD8+ T cells sorted from blood, obtained in a trial of the OX40 agonist ivuxolimab. This TCR was recovered from an adult with an advanced solid tumor such as melanoma, head and neck, liver or kidney cancer. The bases are TGTGCCAGCAGCTTCGGACCTAGCGGGGGGCTCTACGAGCAGTACTTC. It codes for CASSFGPSGGLYEQYF.